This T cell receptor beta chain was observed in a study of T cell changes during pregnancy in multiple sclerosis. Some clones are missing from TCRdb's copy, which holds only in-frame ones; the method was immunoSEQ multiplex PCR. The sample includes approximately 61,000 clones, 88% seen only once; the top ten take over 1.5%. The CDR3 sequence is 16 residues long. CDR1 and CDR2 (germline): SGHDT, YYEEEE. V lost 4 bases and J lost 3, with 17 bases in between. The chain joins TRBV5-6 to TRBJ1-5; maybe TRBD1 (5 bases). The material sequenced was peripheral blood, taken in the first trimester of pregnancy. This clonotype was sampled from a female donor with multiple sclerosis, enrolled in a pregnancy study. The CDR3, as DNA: TGTGCCAGCAGCGTGACTGGGGTCAGGGACAATCAGCCCCAGCATTTT. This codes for CASSVTGVRDNQPQHF.